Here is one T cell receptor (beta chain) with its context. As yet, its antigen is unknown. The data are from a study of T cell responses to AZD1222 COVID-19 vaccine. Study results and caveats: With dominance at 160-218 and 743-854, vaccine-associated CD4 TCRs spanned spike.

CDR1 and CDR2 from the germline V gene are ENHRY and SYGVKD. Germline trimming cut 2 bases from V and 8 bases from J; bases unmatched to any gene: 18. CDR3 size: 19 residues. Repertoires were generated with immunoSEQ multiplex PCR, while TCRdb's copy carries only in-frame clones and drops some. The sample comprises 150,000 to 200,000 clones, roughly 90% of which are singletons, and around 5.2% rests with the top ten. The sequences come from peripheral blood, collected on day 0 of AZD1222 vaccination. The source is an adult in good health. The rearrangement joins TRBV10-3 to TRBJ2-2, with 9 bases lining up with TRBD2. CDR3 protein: CAISEGGLAGSAVPGELFF. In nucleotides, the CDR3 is TGTGCCATCAGTGAGGGCGGGCTAGCGGGGAGTGCCGTACCGGGGGAGCTGTTTTTT.